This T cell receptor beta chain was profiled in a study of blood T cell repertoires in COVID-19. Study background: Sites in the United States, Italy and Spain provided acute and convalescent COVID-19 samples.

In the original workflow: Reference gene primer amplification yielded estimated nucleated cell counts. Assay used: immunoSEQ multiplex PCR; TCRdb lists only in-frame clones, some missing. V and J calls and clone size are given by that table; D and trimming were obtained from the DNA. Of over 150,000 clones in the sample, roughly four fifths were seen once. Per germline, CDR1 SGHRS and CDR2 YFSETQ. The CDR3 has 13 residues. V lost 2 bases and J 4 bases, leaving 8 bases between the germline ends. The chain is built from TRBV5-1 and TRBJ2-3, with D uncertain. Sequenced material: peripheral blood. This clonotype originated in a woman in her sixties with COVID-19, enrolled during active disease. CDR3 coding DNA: TGCGCCAGCAGCTTTTATGGAGCAGATACGCAGTATTTT. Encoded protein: CASSFYGADTQYF.